The entry below gives a single T cell receptor beta chain sequence along with its context. Antigen unknown. The data were obtained in a study of cytomegalovirus exposure and HLA in healthy donors. General observations from the study: Most CMV-associated TCR beta chains appeared HLA-restricted in a later analysis. The study put 150 to 200 TCR beta chains on its list as cytomegalovirus-associated. At a 0.05 false discovery rate, a later analysis found 18,000 or so TCR beta sequences to be associated with HLA alleles.

Amplification used 60 Vbeta primers and 13 Jbeta primers. Original handling: Later reanalysis found 70 million to 95 million unique TCR beta chains, 10 million to 12 million of them shared. Sequencing was performed with immunoSEQ multiplex PCR; in TCRdb, only in-frame clones are kept and a portion is missing. V and J calls plus clone size are reproduced from that table; the DNA served to infer D and trimming. The sample lists roughly 170,000 clones; approximately 80% were seen once. Trimming removed 5 bases from V and 10 bases from J; junction bases left unmatched: 11. Germline CDR1 and CDR2: MNHEY and SMNVEV (reference sequence). The CDR3 consists of 15 residues.

Specimen: PBMCs. The origin of this receptor is a woman in her twenties or thirties in good health and CMV-seronegative. The chain combines TRBV27 with TRBJ2-1; 10 nucleotides line up with TRBD1. This CDR3 is CASSREGQGLDEQFF. CDR3 nucleotides: TGTGCCAGCAGTAGAGAGGGACAGGGGTTGGACGAGCAGTTCTTC.